This note documents a single TCR beta chain sequence. TCRdb independently ran MiXCR on the 5' RACE reads; one entry per CDR3 protein. Among more than 85,000 distinct CDR3 sequences listed, roughly 17% were seen once. This record comes from a study of early T cells in non-severe SARS-CoV-2 infection. Trimming removed 0 bases from V and 1 base from J, with 4 bases in between. This CDR3 region has 14 residues. Germline V lookup: CDR1 SGHAT, CDR2 FQNNGV. This clonotype originated in an adult who was a healthcare worker with PCR-confirmed SARS-CoV-2 infection or an uninfected control (not recorded which). Sequencing was carried out using whole blood. This chain connects TRBV11-2 to TRBJ1-5; D gene ambiguous. The CDR3 DNA sequence: TGTGCCAGCAGCTTAGATCACAGCAATCAGCCCCAGCATTTT. It specifies CASSLDHSNQPQHF.